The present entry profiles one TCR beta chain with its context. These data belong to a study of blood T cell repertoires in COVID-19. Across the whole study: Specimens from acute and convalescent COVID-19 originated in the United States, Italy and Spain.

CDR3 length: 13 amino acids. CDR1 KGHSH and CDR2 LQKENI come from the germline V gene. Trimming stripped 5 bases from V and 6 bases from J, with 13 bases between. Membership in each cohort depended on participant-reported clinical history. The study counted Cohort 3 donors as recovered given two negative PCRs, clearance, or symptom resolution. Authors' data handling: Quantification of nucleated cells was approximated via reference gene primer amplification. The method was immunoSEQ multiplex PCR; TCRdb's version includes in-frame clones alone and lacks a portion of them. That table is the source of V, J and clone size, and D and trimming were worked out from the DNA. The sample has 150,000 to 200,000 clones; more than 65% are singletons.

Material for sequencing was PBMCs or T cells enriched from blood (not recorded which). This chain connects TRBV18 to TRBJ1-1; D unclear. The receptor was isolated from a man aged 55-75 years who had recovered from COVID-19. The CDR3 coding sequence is TGTGCCAGCTCAAGGATTGGGCAGTCTGAAGCTTTCTTT. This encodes CASSRIGQSEAFF.